In this sample, the clone carrying this T cell receptor beta chain turned up once. The antigen is not known. This same CDR3 is encoded by further DNA sequences in the sample. Terminally differentiated effector memory CD45RA+ cells were excluded from the naive CD8 cells, which were CD45RO-negative and positively selected for CCR7. The data were obtained in a study of shared clonotypes between healthy human individuals. Overall study results and limits: Naive subsets tended to show greater estimated richness than memory subsets.

Repertoires were generated with immunoSEQ multiplex PCR, while TCRdb's copy carries only in-frame clones and drops some. The sample consists of about 2 million clones, 85% to 95% of them appearing once. V lost 0 bases, J lost 3 bases, and 5 bases stayed unmatched. Germline V gives CDR1 SGDLS, CDR2 YYNGEE. The CDR3 is 15 amino acids. The sample comprised naive CD8+ T cells sorted from blood. The chain links TRBV9 to TRBJ2-5; 7 bases fit TRBD2. The receptor was derived from a man in his late teens or twenties in good health. The CDR3: CASSVGWAGEETQYF. CDR3 DNA sequence: TGTGCCAGCAGCGTAGGATGGGCGGGGGAAGAGACCCAGTACTTC.